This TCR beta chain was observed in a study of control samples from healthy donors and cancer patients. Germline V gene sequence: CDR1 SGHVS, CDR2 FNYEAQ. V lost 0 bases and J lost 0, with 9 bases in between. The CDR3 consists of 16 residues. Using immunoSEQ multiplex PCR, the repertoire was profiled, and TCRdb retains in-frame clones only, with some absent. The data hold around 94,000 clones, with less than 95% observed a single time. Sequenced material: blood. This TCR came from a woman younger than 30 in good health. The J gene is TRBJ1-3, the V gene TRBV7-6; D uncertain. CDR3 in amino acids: CASSLAWATSGNTIYF. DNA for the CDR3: TGTGCCAGCAGCTTAGCGTGGGCGACCTCTGGAAACACCATATATTTT.